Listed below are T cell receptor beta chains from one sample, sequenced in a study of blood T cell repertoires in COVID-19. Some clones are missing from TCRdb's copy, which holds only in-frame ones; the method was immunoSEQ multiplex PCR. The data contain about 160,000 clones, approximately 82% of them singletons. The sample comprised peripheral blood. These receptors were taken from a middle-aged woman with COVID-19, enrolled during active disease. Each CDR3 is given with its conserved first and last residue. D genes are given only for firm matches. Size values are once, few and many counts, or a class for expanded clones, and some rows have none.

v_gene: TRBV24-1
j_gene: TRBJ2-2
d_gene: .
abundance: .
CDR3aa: CATSDRASGELFF
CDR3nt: TGTGCCACCAGTGACAGGGCATCCGGGGAGCTGTTTTTT

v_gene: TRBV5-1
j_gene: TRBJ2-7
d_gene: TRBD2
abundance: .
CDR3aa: CASSLAGGRAYEQYF
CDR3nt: TGCGCCAGCAGCTTGGCCGGCGGGAGGGCCTACGAGCAGTACTTC

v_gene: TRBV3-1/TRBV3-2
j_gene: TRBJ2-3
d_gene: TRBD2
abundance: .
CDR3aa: CASSRTPGGPTDTQYF
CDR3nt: TGTGCCAGCAGCCGGACGCCGGGAGGACCCACAGATACGCAGTATTTT

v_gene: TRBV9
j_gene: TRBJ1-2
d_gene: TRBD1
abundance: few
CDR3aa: CASSARDRLNYGYTF
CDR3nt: TGTGCCAGCAGCGCTCGGGACAGACTAAACTATGGCTACACCTTC

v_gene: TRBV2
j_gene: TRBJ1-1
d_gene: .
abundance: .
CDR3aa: CASSEARQEAFF
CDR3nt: TGTGCCAGCAGTGAAGCTCGACAGGAAGCTTTCTTT

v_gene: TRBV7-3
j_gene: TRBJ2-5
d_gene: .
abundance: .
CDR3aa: CASSIRDQETQYF
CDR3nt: TGTGCCAGCAGCATCCGGGACCAAGAGACCCAGTACTTC

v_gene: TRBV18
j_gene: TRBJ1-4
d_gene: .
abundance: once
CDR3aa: CASSQWTENEKLFF
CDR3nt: TGTGCCAGCTCCCAATGGACAGAAAACGAAAAACTGTTTTTT

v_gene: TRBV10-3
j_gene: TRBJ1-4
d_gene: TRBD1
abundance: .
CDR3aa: CAISESATGIGEKLFF
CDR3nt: TGTGCCATCAGTGAGAGTGCGACAGGGATAGGGGAAAAACTGTTTTTT

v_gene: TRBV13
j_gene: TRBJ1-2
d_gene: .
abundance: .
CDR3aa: CASSFLTLDGQTNF
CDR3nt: TGTGCCAGCAGCTTCCTCACATTAGACGGACAGACAAACTTC

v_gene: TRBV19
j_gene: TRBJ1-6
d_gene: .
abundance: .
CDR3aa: CASTGLEGSPLHF
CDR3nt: TGTGCCAGTACCGGACTGGAAGGTTCACCCCTCCACTTT

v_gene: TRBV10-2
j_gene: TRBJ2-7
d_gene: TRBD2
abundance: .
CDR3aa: CASSQTSGDTYEQYF
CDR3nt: TGCGCCAGCAGCCAAACTAGCGGGGACACCTACGAGCAGTACTTC

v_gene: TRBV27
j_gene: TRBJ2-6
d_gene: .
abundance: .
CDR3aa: CASSSVASGANVLTF
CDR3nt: TGTGCCAGCAGTTCTGTCGCGTCTGGGGCCAACGTCCTGACTTTC

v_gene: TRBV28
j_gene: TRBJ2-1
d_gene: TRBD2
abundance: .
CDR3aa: CASSPPLAGGGHEQFF
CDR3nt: TGTGCCAGCAGTCCGCCCTTAGCGGGAGGCGGGCATGAGCAGTTCTTC

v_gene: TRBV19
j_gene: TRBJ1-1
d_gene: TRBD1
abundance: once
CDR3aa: CASSKLPGQGAVEAFF
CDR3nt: TGTGCCAGTAGTAAGTTGCCGGGACAGGGGGCTGTTGAAGCTTTCTTT

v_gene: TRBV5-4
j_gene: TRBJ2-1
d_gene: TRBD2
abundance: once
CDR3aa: CASSLRRGGLEQFF
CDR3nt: TGTGCCAGCAGCTTGAGGCGGGGGGGCCTTGAGCAGTTCTTC

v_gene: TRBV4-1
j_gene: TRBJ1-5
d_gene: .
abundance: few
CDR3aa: CASSQNGLDNQPQHF
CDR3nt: TGCGCCAGCAGCCAAAACGGACTCGACAATCAGCCCCAGCATTTT

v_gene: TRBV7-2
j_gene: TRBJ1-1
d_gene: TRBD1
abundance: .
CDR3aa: CASRLGTGQNTEAFF
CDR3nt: TGTGCCAGCAGACTCGGGACAGGGCAGAACACTGAAGCTTTCTTT

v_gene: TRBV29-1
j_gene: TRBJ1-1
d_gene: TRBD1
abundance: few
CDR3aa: CSVGPDREDDHTEAFF
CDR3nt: TGCAGCGTTGGTCCGGACAGGGAGGATGATCACACTGAAGCTTTCTTT

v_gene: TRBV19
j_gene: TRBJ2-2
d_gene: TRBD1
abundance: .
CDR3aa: CASRVITGGITGELFF
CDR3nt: TGTGCCAGTAGGGTCATTACAGGGGGCATCACCGGGGAGCTGTTTTTT

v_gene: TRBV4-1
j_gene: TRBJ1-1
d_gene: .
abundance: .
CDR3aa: CASSPGTGGRLEAFF
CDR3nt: TGCGCCAGCAGCCCCGGAACCGGGGGTCGGCTTGAAGCTTTCTTT

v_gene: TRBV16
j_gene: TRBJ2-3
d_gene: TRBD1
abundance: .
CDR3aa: CASSQRTGADTQYF
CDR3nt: TGTGCCAGCAGCCAACGGACAGGGGCAGATACGCAGTATTTT

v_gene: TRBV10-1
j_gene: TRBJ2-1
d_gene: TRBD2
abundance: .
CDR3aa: CASSEGSGSSYNEQFF
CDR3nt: TGCGCCAGCAGTGAAGGAAGCGGGAGCTCCTACAATGAGCAGTTCTTC

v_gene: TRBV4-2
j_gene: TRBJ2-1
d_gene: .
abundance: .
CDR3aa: CASSLSITFSYNEQFF
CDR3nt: TGTGCCAGCAGCCTTAGTATTACTTTCTCCTACAATGAGCAGTTCTTC

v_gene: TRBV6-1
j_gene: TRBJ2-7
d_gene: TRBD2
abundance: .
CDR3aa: CASSEAGLAGDEQYF
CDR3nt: TGTGCCAGCAGTGAAGCGGGCCTAGCGGGAGACGAGCAGTACTTC

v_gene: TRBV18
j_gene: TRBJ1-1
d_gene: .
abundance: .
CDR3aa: CASSPSQNTEAFF
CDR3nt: TGTGCCAGCTCACCATCACAGAACACTGAAGCTTTCTTT

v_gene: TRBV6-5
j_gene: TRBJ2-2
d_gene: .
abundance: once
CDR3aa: CASQKQGNTGELFF
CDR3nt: TGTGCCAGCCAAAAACAGGGAAACACCGGGGAGCTGTTTTTT

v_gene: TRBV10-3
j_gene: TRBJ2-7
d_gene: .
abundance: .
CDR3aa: CAISESDMPSHLTDF
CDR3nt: TGTGCCATCAGTGAGTCAGACATGCCCTCCCACCTCACGGACTTC

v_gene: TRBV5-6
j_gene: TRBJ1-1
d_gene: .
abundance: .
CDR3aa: CASSLLRRNTEAFF
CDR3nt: TGTGCCAGCAGCTTGTTGCGGCGTAACACTGAAGCTTTCTTT

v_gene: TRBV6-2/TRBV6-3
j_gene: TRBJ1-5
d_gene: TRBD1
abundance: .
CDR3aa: CASSYLDRGRNQPQHF
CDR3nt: TGTGCCAGCAGTTACCTCGACAGGGGCCGCAATCAGCCCCAGCATTTT

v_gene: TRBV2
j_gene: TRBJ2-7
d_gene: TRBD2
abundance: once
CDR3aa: CASGGTSGRAYEQYF
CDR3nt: TGTGCCAGCGGGGGGACTAGCGGGAGGGCTTACGAGCAGTACTTC

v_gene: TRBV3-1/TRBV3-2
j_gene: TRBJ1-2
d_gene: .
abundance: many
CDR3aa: CASSPTNPGIPGYGYTF
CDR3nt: TGTGCCAGCAGCCCAACCAACCCAGGGATACCCGGTTATGGCTACACCTTC

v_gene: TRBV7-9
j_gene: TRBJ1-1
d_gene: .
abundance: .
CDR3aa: CASSPARQSWGDTEAFF
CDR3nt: TGTGCCAGCAGCCCAGCCAGACAGTCCTGGGGCGACACTGAAGCTTTCTTT

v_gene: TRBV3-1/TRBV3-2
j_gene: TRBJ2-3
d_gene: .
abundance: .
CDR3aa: CASSRGRDTQYF
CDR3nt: TGTGCCAGCAGCAGGGGGAGAGATACGCAGTATTTT

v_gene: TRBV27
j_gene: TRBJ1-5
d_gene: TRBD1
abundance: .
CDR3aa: CASSLQPGGSQPQHF
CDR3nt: TGTGCCAGCAGTTTACAACCAGGGGGGTCTCAGCCCCAGCATTTT

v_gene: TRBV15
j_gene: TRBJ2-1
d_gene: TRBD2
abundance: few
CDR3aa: CATSRGPWAGLAGGPVNEQFF
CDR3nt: TGTGCCACCAGCAGAGGCCCGTGGGCGGGACTAGCGGGAGGGCCGGTCAATGAGCAGTTCTTC

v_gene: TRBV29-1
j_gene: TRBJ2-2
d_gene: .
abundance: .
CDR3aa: CSVAGGPNTGELFF
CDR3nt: TGCAGCGTTGCCGGCGGGCCGAACACCGGGGAGCTGTTTTTT

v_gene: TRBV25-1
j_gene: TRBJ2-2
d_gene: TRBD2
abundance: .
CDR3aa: CASSESRGVEVGELFF
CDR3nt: TGTGCCAGCAGTGAATCCCGGGGGGTTGAGGTGGGGGAGCTGTTTTTT

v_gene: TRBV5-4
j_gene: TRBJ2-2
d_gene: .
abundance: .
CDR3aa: CASSWKGTGELFF
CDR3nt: TGTGCCAGCAGCTGGAAGGGGACCGGGGAGCTGTTTTTT

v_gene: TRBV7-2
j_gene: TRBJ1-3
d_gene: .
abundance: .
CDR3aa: CASRAGQSPGNTIYF
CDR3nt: TGTGCCAGCAGGGCGGGGCAATCTCCTGGAAACACCATATATTTT

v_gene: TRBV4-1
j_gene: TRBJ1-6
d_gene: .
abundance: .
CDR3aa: CASQQVENSYNSPLHF
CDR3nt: TGCGCCAGCCAACAGGTAGAGAACTCCTATAATTCACCCCTCCACTTT

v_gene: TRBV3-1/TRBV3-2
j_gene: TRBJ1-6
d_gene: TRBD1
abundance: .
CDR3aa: CASRRQGGNSPLHF
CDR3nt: TGTGCCAGCAGACGACAGGGGGGTAACTCACCCCTCCACTTT

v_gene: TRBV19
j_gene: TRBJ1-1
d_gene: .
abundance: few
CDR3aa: CASLIEEGLGTEAFF
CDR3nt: TGTGCCAGCTTAATCGAGGAGGGCCTGGGCACTGAAGCTTTCTTT

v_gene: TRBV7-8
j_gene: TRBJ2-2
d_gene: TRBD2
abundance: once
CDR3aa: CASSRQTSSGTGELFF
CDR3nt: TGTGCCAGCAGCCGCCAGACTAGCAGTGGCACCGGGGAGCTGTTTTTT

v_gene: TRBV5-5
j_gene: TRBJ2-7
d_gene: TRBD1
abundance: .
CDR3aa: CASSLDRGTSYYEQYF
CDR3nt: TGTGCCAGCAGCTTGGACAGGGGGACATCCTACTACGAGCAGTACTTC

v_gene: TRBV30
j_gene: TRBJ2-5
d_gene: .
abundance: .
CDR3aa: CACSRDTWYQETQYF
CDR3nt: TGTGCCTGCTCCCGGGACACTTGGTACCAAGAGACCCAGTACTTC

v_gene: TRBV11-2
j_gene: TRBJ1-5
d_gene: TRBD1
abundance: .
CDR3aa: CASSWGRGAGQPQHF
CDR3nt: TGTGCCAGCAGCTGGGGCAGGGGGGCCGGTCAGCCCCAGCATTTT

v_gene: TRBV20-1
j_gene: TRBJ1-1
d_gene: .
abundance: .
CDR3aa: CSASRVMNTEAFF
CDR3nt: TGCAGTGCCAGTAGAGTTATGAACACTGAAGCTTTCTTT

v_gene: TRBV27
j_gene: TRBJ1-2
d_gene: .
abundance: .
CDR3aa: CASSLSPGPGGSNYGYTF
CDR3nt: TGTGCCAGCAGTTTATCGCCAGGGCCTGGGGGGTCTAACTATGGCTACACCTTC

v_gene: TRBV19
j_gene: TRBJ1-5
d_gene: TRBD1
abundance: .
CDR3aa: CASSTDRGDNQPQHF
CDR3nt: TGTGCCAGTAGTACGGACAGGGGGGACAATCAGCCCCAGCATTTT

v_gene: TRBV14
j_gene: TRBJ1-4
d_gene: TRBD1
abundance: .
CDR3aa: CASSHDLDRPFEKLFF
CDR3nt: TGTGCCAGCAGCCACGACTTGGACAGGCCATTCGAAAAACTGTTTTTT